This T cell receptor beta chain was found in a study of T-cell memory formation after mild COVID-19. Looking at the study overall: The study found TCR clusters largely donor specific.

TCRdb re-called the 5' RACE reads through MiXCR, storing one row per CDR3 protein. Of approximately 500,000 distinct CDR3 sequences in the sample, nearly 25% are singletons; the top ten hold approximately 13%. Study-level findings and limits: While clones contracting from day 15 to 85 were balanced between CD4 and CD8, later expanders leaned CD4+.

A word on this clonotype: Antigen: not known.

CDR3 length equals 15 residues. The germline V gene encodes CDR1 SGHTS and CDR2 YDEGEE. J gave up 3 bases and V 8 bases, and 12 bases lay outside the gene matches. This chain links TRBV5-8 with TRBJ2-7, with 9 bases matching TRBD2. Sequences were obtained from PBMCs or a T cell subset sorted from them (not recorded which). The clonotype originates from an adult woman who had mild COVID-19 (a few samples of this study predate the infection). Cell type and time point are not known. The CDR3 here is CARRGPGLAGYEQYF. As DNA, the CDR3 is TGTGCCAGACGGGGCCCGGGACTAGCAGGCTACGAGCAGTACTTC.